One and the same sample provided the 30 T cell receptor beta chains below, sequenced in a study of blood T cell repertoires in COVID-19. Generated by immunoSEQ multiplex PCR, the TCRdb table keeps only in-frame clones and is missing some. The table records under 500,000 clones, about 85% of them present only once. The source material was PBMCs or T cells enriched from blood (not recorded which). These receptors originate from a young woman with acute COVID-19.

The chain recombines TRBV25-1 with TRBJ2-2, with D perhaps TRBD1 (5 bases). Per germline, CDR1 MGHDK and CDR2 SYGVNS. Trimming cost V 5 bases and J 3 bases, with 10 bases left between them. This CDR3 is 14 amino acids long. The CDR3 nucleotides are TGTGCCAGCAGTCTTCAGGGCGACACCGGGGAGCTGTTTTTT. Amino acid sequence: CASSLQGDTGELFF.

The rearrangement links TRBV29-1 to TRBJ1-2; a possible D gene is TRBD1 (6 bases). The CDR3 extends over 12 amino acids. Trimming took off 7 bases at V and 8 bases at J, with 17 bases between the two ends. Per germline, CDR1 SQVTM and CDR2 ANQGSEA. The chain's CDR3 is CSARGGAEGYTF. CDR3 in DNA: TGCAGCGCTCGGGGGGGGGCCGAGGGCTACACCTTC.

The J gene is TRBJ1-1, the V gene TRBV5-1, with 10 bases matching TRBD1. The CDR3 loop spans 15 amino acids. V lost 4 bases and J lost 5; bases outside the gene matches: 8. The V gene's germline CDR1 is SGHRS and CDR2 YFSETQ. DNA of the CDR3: TGCGCCAGCAGCCCGTTGACAGGGGGCAATACTGAAGCTTTCTTT. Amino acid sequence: CASSPLTGGNTEAFF.

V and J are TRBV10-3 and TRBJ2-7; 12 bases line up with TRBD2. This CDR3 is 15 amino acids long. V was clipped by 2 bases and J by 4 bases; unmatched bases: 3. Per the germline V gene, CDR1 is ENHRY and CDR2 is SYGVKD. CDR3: CAISETSGGRYEQYF. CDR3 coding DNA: TGTGCCATCAGTGAGACTAGCGGGGGGCGGTACGAGCAGTACTTC.

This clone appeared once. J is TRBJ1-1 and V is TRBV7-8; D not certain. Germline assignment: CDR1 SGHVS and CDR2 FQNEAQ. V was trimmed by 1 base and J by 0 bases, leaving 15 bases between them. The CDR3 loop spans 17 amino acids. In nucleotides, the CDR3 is TGTGCCAGCAGCTTAGAAGCCCCCGGGGTCATGAACACTGAAGCTTTCTTT. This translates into CASSLEAPGVMNTEAFF.

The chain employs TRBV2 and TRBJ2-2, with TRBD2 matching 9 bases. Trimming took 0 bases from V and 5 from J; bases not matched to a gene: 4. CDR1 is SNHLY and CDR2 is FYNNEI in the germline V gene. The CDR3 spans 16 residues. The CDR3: CASSEAAGGLTGELFF. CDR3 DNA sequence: TGTGCCAGCAGTGAAGCTGCGGGGGGGCTTACCGGGGAGCTGTTTTTT.

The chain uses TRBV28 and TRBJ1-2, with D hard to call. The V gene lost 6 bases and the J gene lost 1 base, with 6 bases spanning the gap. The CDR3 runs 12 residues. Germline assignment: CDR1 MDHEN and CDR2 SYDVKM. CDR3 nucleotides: TGTGCCAGCAGCCCACATAACTATGGCTACACCTTC. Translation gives CASSPHNYGYTF.

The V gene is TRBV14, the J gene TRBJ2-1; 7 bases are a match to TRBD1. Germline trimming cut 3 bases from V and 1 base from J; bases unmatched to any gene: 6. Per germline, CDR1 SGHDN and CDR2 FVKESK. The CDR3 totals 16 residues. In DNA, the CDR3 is TGTGCCAGCAGCCACCCAGGGGGAATGTCCTACAATGAGCAGTTCTTC. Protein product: CASSHPGGMSYNEQFF.

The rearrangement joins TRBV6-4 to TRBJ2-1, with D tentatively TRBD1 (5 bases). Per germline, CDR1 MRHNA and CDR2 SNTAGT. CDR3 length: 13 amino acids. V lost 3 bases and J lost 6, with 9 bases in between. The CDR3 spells CASSDGRVNEQFF. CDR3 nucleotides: TGTGCCAGCAGTGATGGCAGGGTCAATGAGCAGTTCTTC.

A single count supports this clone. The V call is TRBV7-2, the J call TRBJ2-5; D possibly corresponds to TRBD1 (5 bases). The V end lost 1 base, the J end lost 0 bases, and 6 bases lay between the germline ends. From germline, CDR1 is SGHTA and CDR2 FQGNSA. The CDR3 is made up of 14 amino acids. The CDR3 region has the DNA TGTGCCAGCAGCTTAGGGGGCTACCAAGAGACCCAGTACTTC. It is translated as CASSLGGYQETQYF.

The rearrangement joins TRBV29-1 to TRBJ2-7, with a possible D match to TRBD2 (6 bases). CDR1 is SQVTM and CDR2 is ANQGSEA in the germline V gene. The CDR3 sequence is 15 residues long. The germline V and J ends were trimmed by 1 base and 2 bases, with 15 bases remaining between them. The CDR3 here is CSVEGAGKGTYEQYF. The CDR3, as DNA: TGCAGCGTTGAAGGGGCGGGAAAGGGGACCTACGAGCAGTACTTC.

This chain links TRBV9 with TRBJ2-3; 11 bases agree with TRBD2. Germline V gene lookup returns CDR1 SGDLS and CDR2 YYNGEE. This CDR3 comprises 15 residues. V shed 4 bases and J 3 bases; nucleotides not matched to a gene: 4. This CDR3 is CASSLSGRGTDTQYF. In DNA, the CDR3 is TGTGCCAGCAGCCTTAGCGGGAGGGGGACAGATACGCAGTATTTT.

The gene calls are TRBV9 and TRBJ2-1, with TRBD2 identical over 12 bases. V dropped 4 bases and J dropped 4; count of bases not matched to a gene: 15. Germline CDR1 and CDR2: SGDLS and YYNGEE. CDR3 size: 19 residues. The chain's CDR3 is CASSSSGTSGLIRYNEQFF. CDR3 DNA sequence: TGTGCCAGCAGCTCCTCCGGGACTAGCGGGTTAATAAGGTACAATGAGCAGTTCTTC. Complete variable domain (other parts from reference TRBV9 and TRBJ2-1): DSGVTQTPKHLITATGQRVTLRCSPRSGDLSVYWYQQSLDQGLQFLIQYYNGEERAKGNILERFSAQQFPDLHSELNLSSLELGDSALYFCASSSSGTSGLIRYNEQFFGPGTRLTVL.

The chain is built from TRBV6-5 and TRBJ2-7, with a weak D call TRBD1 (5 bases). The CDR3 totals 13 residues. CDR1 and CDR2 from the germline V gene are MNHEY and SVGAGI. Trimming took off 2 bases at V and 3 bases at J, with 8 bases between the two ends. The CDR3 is CASSYQGFYEQYF. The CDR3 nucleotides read TGTGCCAGCAGTTACCAGGGTTTCTACGAGCAGTACTTC.

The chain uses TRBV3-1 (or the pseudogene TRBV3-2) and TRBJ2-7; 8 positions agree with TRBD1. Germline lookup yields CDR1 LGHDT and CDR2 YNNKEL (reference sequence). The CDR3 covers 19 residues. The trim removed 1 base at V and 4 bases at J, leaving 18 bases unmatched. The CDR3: CASSQGGQAEPNHQYEQYF. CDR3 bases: TGTGCCAGCAGCCAAGGGGGACAGGCGGAACCGAATCACCAATACGAGCAGTACTTC.

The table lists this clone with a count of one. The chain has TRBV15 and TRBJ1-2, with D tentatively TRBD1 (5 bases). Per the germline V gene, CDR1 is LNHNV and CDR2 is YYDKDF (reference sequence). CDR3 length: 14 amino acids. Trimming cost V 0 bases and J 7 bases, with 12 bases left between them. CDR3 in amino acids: CATSRDTTGSGYTF. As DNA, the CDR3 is TGTGCCACCAGCAGAGATACTACAGGTAGTGGCTACACCTTC.

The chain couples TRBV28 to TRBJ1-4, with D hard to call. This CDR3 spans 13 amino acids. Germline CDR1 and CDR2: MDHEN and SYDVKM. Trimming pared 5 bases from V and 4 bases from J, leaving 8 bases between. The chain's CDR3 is CASSPSGNEKLFF. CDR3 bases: TGTGCCAGCAGTCCGTCGGGTAATGAAAAACTGTTTTTT. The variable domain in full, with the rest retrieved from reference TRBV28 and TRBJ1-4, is DVKVTQSSRYLVKRTGEKVFLECVQDMDHENMFWYRQDPGLGLRLIYFSYDVKMKEKGDIPEGYSVSREKKERFSLILESASTNQTSMYLCASSPSGNEKLFFGSGTQLSVL.

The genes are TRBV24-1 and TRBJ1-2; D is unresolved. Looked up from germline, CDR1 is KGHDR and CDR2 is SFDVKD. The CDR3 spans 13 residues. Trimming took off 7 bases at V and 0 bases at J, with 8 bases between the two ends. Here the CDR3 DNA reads TGTGCCACCAGCAACACTACTAACTATGGCTACACCTTC. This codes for CATSNTTNYGYTF.

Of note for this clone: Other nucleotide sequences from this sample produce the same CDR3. The DNA for the CDR3 is TGCGCCAGCAGCACCGGACAGGGGGTGAACACTGAAGCTTTCTTT. Translating it yields CASSTGQGVNTEAFF. V and J are TRBV5-1 and TRBJ1-1; TRBD1 agrees at 10 bases. CDR3 length: 15 amino acids. V lost 4 bases, J lost 0 bases, and 3 bases stayed unmatched. Germline V gene lookup returns CDR1 SGHRS and CDR2 YFSETQ.

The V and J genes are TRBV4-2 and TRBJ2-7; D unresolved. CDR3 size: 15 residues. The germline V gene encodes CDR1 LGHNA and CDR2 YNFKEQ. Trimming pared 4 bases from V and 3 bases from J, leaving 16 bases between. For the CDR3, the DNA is TGTGCCAGCAGCCTACCCGGTTCCCAGGTCTACGAGCAGTACTTC. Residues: CASSLPGSQVYEQYF.

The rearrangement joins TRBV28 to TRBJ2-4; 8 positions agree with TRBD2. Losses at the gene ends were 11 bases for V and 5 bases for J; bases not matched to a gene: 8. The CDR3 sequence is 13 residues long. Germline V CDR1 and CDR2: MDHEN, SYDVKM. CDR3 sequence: CAGCSGGENIQYF. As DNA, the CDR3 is TGTGCCGGATGTTCGGGGGGGGAAAACATTCAGTACTTC.

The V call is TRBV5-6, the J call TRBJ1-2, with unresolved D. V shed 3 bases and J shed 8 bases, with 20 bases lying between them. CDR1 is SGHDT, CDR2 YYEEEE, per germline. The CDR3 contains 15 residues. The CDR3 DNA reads TGTGCCAGCAGCTATGCGGGGTTGGATTCGGGAGGCTACACCTTC. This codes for CASSYAGLDSGGYTF.

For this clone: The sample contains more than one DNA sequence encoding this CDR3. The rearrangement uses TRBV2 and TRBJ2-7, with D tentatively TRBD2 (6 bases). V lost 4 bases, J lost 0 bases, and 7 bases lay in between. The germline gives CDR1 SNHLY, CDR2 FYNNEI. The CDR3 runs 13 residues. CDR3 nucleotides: TGTGCCAGCAGTGGCGGGGACTCCTACGAGCAGTACTTC. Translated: CASSGGDSYEQYF. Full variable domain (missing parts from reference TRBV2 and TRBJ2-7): EPEVTQTPSHQVTQMGQEVILRCVPISNHLYFYWYRQILGQKVEFLVSFYNNEISEKSEIFDDQFSVERPDGSNFTLKIRSTKLEDSAMYFCASSGGDSYEQYFGPGTRLTVT.

CDR3 sequence reads: CASSRLDQPQHF. The DNA for the CDR3 is TGTGCCAGCAGCCGACTTGATCAGCCCCAGCATTTT. The chain employs TRBV3-1 (or the pseudogene TRBV3-2) and TRBJ1-5; D gene uncertain. Between the trimmed V and J ends, which lost 4 bases and 5 bases, there was a span of 6 bases. There are 12 residues in the CDR3. The germline V gene has CDR1 LGHDT and CDR2 YNNKEL (reference sequence).

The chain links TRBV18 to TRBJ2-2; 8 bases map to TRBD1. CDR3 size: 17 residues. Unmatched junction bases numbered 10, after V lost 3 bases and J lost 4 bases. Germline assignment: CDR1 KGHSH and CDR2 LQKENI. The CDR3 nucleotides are TGTGCCAGCTCACCTAAGGACAGGGTCCTAGGCACCGGGGAGCTGTTTTTT. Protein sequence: CASSPKDRVLGTGELFF.

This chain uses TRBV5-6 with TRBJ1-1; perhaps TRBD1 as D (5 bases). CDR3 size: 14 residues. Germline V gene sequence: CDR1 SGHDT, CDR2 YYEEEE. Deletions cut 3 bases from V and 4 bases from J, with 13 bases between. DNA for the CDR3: TGTGCCAGCAGCTACGGCCAGGGTTCCACTGAAGCTTTCTTT. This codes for CASSYGQGSTEAFF.

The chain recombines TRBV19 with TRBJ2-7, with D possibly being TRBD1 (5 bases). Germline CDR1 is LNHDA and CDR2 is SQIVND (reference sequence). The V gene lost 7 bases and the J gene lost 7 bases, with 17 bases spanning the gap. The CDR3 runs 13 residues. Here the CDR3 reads CASKGQGVGEQYF. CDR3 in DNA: TGTGCCAGTAAAGGGCAGGGTGTGGGAGAGCAGTACTTC.

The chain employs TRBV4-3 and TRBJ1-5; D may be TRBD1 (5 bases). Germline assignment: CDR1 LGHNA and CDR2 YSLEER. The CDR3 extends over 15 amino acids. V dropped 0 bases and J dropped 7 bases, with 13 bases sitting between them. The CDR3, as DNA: TGCGCCAGCAGCCAAGAACTCGGGGGTGGGCAGCCCCAGCATTTT. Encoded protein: CASSQELGGGQPQHF.

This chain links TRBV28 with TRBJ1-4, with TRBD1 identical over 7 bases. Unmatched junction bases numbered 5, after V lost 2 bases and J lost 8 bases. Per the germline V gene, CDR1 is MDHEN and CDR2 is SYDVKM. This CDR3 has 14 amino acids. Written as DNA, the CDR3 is TGTGCCAGCAGTTTAGGAGGGGGCGTAGAAAAACTGTTTTTT. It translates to CASSLGGGVEKLFF.

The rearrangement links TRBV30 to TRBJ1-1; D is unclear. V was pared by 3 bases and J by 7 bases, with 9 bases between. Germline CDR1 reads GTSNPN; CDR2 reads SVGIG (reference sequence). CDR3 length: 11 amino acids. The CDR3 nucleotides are TGTGCCTGGAGCGTCGAGCTTGAAGCTTTCTTT. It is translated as CAWSVELEAFF.